The clone carrying this T cell receptor (beta chain) was counted only a few times. The data stem from a study of response to subunit inactivated influenza vaccine. TCRdb recomputed calls from the RT-PCR reads with MiXCR, one row per CDR3 protein. The profile shows about 300,000 distinct CDR3 sequences, around 22% of them singletons. The germline V gene encodes CDR1 GTSNPN and CDR2 SVGIG (reference sequence). The length of the CDR3 is 15 residues. The V gene lost 0 bases and the J gene lost 5 bases, with 16 bases spanning the gap. Source: PBMCs from blood, taken about 20 months after vaccination. This chain links TRBV30 with TRBJ1-1; unclear D gene. This clonotype originated in a man between 50 and 69 years old who received an inactivated influenza vaccine. Here the CDR3 DNA reads TGTGCCTGGAGTGTACACGTGCGGCGGCGGACTGAAGCTTTCTTT. The encoded protein is CAWSVHVRRRTEAFF.